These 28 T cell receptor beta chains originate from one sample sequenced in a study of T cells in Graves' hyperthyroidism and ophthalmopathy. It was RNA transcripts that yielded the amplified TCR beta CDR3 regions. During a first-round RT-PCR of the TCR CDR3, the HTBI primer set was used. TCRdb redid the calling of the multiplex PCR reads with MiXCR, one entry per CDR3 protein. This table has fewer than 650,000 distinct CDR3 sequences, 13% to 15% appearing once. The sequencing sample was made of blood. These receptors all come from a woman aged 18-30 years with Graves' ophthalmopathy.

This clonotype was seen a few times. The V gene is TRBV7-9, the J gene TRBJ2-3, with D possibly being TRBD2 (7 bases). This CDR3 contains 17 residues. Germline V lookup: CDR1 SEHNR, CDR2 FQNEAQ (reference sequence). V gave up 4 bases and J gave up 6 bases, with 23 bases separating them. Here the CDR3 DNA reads TGTGCCAGCAGCTCATCTAGGGGGGGCTTCCTCACGGATACGCAGTATTTT. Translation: CASSSSRGGFLTDTQYF.

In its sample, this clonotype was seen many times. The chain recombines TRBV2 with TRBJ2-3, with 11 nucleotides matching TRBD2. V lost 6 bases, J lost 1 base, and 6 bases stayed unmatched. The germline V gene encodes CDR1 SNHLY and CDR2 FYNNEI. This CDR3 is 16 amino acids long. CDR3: CASSRGLADGTDTQYF. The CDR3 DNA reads TGTGCCAGCAGCCGGGGACTAGCGGACGGCACAGATACGCAGTATTTT.

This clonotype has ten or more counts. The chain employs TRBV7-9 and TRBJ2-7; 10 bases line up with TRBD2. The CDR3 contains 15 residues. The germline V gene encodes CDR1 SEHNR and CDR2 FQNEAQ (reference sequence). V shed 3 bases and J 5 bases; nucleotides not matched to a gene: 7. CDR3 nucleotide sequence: TGTGCCAGCAGCTTCGCTAGCGGGAGTTCCCACGAGCAGTACTTC. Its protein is CASSFASGSSHEQYF.

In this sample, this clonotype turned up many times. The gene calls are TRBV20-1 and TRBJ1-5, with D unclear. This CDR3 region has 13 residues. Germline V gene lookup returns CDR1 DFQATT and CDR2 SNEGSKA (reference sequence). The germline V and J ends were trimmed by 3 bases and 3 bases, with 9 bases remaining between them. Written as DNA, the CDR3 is TGCAGTGCTAGTGGGCAGATCAATCAGCCCCAGCATTTT. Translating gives CSASGQINQPQHF.

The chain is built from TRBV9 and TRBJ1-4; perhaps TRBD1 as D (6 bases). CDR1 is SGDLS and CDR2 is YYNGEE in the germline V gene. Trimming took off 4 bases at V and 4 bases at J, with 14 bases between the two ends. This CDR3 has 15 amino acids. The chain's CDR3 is CASSSRTAVNEKLFF. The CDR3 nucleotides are TGTGCCAGCAGCTCCAGGACAGCCGTTAATGAAAAACTGTTTTTT.

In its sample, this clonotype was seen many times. The CDR3 DNA sequence: TGTGCCAGCTCATCGGGACAGGGCTTTTGGGGTCAGCCCCAGCATTTT. This translates into CASSSGQGFWGQPQHF. The V call is TRBV28, the J call TRBJ1-5; the match to TRBD1 covers 9 bases. The V and J ends lost 8 bases and 6 bases, in that order; junction bases with no gene match: 14. Germline V gives CDR1 MDHEN, CDR2 SYDVKM. The CDR3 consists of 16 residues.

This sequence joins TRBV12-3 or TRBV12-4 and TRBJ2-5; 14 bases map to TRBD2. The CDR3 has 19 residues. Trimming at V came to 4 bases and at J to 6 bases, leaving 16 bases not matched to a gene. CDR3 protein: CASSYSGTSGSRIHKTQYF. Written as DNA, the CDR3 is TGTGCCAGCAGTTACTCCGGGACTAGCGGGAGTCGGATCCATAAGACCCAGTACTTC.

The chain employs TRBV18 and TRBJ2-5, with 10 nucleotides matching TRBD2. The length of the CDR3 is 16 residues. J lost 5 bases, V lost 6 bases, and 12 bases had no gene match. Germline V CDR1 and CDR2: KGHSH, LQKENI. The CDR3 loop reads CASSQPGLAGEETQYF. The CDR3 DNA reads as TGTGCCAGCTCCCAACCGGGGCTAGCGGGAGAGGAGACCCAGTACTTC.

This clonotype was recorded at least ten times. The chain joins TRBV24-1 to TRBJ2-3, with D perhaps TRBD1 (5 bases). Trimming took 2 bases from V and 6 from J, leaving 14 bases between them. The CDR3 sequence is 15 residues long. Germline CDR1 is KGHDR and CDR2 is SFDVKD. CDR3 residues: CATSDSGRAQDTQYF. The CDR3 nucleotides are TGTGCCACCAGTGATTCGGGCAGGGCCCAGGATACGCAGTATTTT.

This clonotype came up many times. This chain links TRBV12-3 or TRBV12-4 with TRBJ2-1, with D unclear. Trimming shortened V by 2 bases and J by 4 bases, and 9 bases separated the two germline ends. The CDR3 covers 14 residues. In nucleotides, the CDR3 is TGTGCCAGCAGTTTAAAGGAGAAGTACAATGAGCAGTTCTTC. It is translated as CASSLKEKYNEQFF.

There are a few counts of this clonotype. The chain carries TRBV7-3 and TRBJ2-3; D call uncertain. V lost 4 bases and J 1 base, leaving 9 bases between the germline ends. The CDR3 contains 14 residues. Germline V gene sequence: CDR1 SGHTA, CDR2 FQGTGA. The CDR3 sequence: CASSSMVGTDTQYF. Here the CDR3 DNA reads TGTGCCAGCAGCTCCATGGTTGGCACAGATACGCAGTATTTT.

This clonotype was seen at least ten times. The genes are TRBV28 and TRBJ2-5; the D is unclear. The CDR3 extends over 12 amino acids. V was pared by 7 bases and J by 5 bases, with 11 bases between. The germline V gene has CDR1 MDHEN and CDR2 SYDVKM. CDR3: CASNQAQETQYF. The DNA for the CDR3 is TGTGCCAGCAACCAAGCCCAGGAGACCCAGTACTTC.

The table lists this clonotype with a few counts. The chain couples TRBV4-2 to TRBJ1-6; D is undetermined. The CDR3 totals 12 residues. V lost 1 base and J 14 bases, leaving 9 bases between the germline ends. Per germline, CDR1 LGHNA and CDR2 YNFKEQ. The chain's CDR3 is CASSQAGEALHF. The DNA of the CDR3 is TGTGCCAGCAGCCAAGCGGGAGAGGCCCTCCACTTT.

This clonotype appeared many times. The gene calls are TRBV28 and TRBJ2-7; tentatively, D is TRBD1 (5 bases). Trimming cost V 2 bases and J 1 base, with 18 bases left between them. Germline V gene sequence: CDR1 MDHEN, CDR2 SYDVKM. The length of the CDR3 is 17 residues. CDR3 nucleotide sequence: TGTGCCAGCAGTTTAAGCCCTAGGGCAGGGAAGTCCTACGAGCAGTACTTC. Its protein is CASSLSPRAGKSYEQYF.

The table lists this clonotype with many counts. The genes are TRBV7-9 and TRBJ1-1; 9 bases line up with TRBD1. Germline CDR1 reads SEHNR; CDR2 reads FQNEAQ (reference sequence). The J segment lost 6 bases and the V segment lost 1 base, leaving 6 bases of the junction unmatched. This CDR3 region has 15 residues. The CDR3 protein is CASSLGGQGNAEAFF. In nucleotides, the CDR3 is TGTGCCAGCAGCTTAGGGGGACAGGGAAACGCTGAAGCTTTCTTT.

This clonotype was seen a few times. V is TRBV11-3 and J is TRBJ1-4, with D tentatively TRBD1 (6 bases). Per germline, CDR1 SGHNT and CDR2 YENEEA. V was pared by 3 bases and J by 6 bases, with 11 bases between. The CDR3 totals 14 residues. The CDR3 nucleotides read TGTGCCAGCAGCTTGAATTCAGGGGATGAAAAACTGTTTTTT. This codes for CASSLNSGDEKLFF.

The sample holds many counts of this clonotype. The CDR3 protein is CASSPQGMAYEQYF. The CDR3 DNA reads TGTGCCAGCAGCCCCCAGGGAATGGCCTACGAGCAGTACTTC. The V gene is TRBV7-9, the J gene TRBJ2-7, with D perhaps TRBD1 (5 bases). Trimming removed 5 bases at V and 2 bases at J, with 13 bases between. Germline lookup yields CDR1 SEHNR and CDR2 FQNEAQ (reference sequence). This CDR3 is built from 14 residues.

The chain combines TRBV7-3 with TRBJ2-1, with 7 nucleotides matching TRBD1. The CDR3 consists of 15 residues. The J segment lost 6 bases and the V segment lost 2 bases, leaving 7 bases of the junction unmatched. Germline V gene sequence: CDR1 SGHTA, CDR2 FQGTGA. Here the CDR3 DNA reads TGTGCCAGCAGCTTAGACCCAGGGACAGCCAATGAGCAGTTCTTC. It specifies CASSLDPGTANEQFF.

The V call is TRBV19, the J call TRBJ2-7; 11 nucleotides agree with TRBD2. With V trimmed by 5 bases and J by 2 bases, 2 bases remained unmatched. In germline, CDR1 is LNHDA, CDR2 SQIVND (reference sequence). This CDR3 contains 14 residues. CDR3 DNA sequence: TGTGCCAGTAGTGTGACTAGCGGGGCCTACGAGCAGTACTTC. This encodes CASSVTSGAYEQYF.

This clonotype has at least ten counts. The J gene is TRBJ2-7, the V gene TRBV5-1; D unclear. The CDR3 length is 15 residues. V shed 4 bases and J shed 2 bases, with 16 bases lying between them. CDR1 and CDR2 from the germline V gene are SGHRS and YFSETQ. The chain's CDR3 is CASSIVPGSAYEQYF. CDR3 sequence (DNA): TGCGCCAGCAGCATTGTACCAGGTTCAGCCTACGAGCAGTACTTC.

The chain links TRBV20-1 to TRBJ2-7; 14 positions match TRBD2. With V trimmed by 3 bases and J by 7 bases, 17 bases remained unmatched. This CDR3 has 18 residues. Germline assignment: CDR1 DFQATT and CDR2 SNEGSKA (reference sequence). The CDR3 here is CSARTGAIGTSGSWEQYF. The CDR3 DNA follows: TGCAGTGCTAGGACAGGGGCAATAGGGACTAGCGGGAGCTGGGAGCAGTACTTC.

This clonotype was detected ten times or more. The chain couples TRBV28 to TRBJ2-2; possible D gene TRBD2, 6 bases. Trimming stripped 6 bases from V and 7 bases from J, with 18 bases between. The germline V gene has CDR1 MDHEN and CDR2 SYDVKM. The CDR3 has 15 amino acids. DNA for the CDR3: TGTGCCAGCAGCTCTAGACTAGGGAGGATCGGGGAGCTGTTTTTT. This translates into CASSSRLGRIGELFF.

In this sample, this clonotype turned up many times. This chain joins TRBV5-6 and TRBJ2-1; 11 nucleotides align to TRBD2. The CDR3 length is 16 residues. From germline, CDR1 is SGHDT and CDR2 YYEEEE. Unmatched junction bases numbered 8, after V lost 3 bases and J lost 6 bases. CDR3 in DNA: TGTGCCAGCAGCTGTACCGGGACTAGCGGTTTCAATGAGCAGTTCTTC. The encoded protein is CASSCTGTSGFNEQFF.

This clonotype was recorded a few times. The CDR3: CASSPRDKSYNEQFF. The CDR3 DNA reads TGTGCCAGCAGCCCCCGGGACAAGAGCTACAATGAGCAGTTCTTC. V and J are TRBV7-9 and TRBJ2-1, with a possible D match to TRBD1 (6 bases). This CDR3 is built from 15 residues. V lost 5 bases, J lost 3 bases, and 14 bases lay in between. Germline V CDR1 and CDR2: SEHNR, FQNEAQ (reference sequence).

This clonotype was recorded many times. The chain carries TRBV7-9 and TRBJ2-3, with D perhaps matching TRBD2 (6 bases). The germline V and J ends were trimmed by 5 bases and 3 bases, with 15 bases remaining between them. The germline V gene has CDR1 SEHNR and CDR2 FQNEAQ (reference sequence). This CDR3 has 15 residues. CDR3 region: CASSPFFGGTDTQYF. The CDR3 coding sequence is TGTGCCAGCAGCCCCTTTTTTGGAGGGACAGATACGCAGTATTTT.

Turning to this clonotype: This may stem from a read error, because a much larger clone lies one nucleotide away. The CDR3 reads CSAVQGIGETQCF. In DNA form, the CDR3 reads TGCAGCGCGGTTCAGGGCATCGGCGAGACCCAGTGCTTC. The chain joins TRBV29-1 to TRBJ2-5, with a weak D call TRBD1 (5 bases). The CDR3 totals 13 residues. Germline CDR1 reads SQVTM; CDR2 reads ANQGSEA.

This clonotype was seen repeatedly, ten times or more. DNA of the CDR3: TGTGCCAGCAGCTTAGGGCAAGGGATGGAGCAGTTCTTC. The encoded protein is CASSLGQGMEQFF. This chain connects TRBV11-2 to TRBJ2-1; no definite D call. The CDR3 is 13 amino acids. The ends were cut back, 1 base at V and 10 bases at J, with 11 bases in the middle. Per germline, CDR1 SGHAT and CDR2 FQNNGV.

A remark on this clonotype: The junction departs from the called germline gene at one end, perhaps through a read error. This CDR3 is CVSSYNGGTYEQYF. The CDR3, as DNA: TGTGTCAGCAGTTACAATGGGGGGACCTACGAGCAGTACTTC. The chain carries TRBV6-5 and TRBJ2-7; tentatively, D is TRBD2 (6 bases). The CDR3 has 14 amino acids. Germline CDR1 is MNHEY and CDR2 is SVGAGI.